Detailed here is one T cell receptor (beta chain). Antigen unknown. Once RNA had been extracted, it was reverse transcribed into cDNA to act as the sequencing template. TCRdb keeps only in-frame clones here, not all; method: immunoSEQ multiplex PCR. This repertoire shows about 150,000 clones, 55% found once; its top ten account for less than 5%. These data are taken from a study of CD8+ T cells in alopecia areata. General study findings and limits: Scalp lesions, especially in alopecia totalis/universalis, had higher clonality than normal scalp.

The receptor was isolated from a human donor in good health. The sequenced material came from CD4+ T cells sorted from blood.

CDR3 coding DNA: TGTGCCAGCAGTTACGGGAAGACCCAGTACTTC. Its protein product is CASSYGKTQYF. The genes are TRBV6-5 and TRBJ2-5; no firm D call. Trimming stripped 2 bases from V and 6 bases from J, with 4 bases between. CDR1 is MNHEY and CDR2 is SVGAGI in the germline V gene. The CDR3 covers 11 residues.